The entry that follows covers one T cell receptor beta chain sequence. There is no known antigen for this receptor. Base qualities are not provided; no much larger clone lies one nucleotide away. These data come from a study of T-cell reconstitution after alpha-beta-depleted transplantation in children (dated by TCRdb to the mid-2010s). Study-level background: Using TCR repertoire profiling, the study followed T-cell immune reconstitution in a quantitative way in children after TCRalphabeta/CD19-depleted allogeneic hematopoietic cell transplantation. Overall results and qualifications from the work: About two months after transplant, the apparently early recovery of alphabetaT-cell counts reportedly depended on just several hundred clones that had expanded rapidly and came from non-depleted graft cells. In some patients, the high TCRbeta diversity seen at day 60 was put down to recipient T cells and intrathymic progenitors that had survived conditioning. Over subsequent months, a decline in hyperexpanded clone frequencies was noted, and after one year, T-cell counts and TCRbeta diversity were mostly ascribed to newly produced T cells.

Reading from cysteine to phenylalanine, the CDR3 counts 12 amino acids. The entry retains the CDR3 DNA only, 36 bases that are in frame from base 1. Via the germline V gene, CDR1 is MDHEN and CDR2 SYDVKM. V is reduced by 5 bases and J by 5 bases, leaving a spacing of 9 bases between them. The treatment or condition label for this specimen denotes: allogeneic hematopoietic cell transplantation with graft depleted of TCRalphabeta T cells and CD19 B cells. Transplant recipients were children who received TCRalphabeta/CD19-depleted allogeneic hematopoietic cell grafts. Libraries were prepared through PCR. TCRdb records Illumina HiSeq 2500 as the sequencer. Molecular barcoding was employed in the preparation of TCR libraries, with unique molecular identifiers being used to normalize TCRbeta repertoire quantification. The raw public data were reprocessed by TCRdb itself: fastp quality trimming at Q25, MiXCR clonotype calling, in-frame beta chains only. Rows with a matching CDR3 protein are joined into one entry that keeps the most common DNA and genes. The sample contains about 78,000 distinct CDR3 sequences, 13% to 15% of them found a single time. The top ten clonotypes cover about 30% of the sample.

The receptor's source is a male patient aged 2 to 10 who had a stem cell transplant for acute lymphoblastic leukemia, so the T cells may come from the graft donor. The specimen comprised PBMCs, mostly from graft donor cells, sampled 180 days after TCRalphabeta/CD19-depleted stem cell transplant. Here the chain combines TRBV28 and TRBJ1-2, and the D gene may be TRBD1, 5 bases matching. This receptor has the CDR3 CASSMTAYGYTF. The DNA sequence follows: TGTGCCAGCAGTATGACAGCTTATGGCTACACCTTC.